The 8 T cell receptor beta chains presented below share a single source sample, sequenced in a study of post-analysis software for immune sequencing data. Study-wide results and limits: Roughly five TRBV segments, including TRBV5-6, TRBV5-1 and TRBV20-1, were more frequent in patients than controls.

These receptors' targets are unknown. The TCR beta cDNA libraries carried unique molecular identifiers. TCRdb fed the PCR reads into MiXCR, producing one record per CDR3 protein. Among roughly 410,000 distinct CDR3 sequences listed, roughly 35% were seen once. Sequencing was carried out using blood. The receptors were sampled from a girl between 10 and 17 years old with multiple sclerosis.

The table lists this clonotype with a few counts. V gene TRBV20-1 combines with J gene TRBJ2-1, with 11 nucleotides matching TRBD2. Germline V gives CDR1 DFQATT, CDR2 SNEGSKA (reference sequence). The trim removed 5 bases at V and 9 bases at J, leaving 12 bases unmatched. The CDR3 consists of 15 residues. CDR3 region: CSAQGSGGARLEQFF. CDR3 DNA sequence: TGCAGTGCTCAGGGTAGCGGGGGGGCCCGCCTTGAGCAGTTCTTC.

This clonotype came up many times. The V gene is TRBV7-3, the J gene TRBJ1-2; tentative D call: TRBD1 (5 bases). This CDR3 spans 15 amino acids. Per germline, CDR1 SGHTA and CDR2 FQGTGA. The V end lost 2 bases, the J end lost 2 bases, and 12 bases lay between the germline ends. The CDR3 DNA reads TGTGCCAGCAGCTTAGAGGCAGGGAACAACTATGGCTACACCTTC. It encodes CASSLEAGNNYGYTF.

V gene TRBV6-1 combines with J gene TRBJ1-6; 8 bases match TRBD1. The germline gives CDR1 MNHNS, CDR2 SASEGT. This CDR3 is 17 amino acids long. The J segment lost 6 bases and the V segment lost 8 bases, leaving 15 bases of the junction unmatched. The CDR3 region has the DNA TGTGCCAGCTTACCTTACTCGGGACAGGACTTTAATTCACCCCTCCACTTT. This codes for CASLPYSGQDFNSPLHF.

CDR3 protein: CASSLSGPRSYEQYF. The CDR3 DNA reads TGTGCCAGCAGCCTTTCGGGACCCCGCTCCTACGAGCAGTACTTC. The V and J genes are TRBV3-1 and TRBJ2-7; possibly TRBD1 or TRBD2 for D (5 bases each). Trimming removed 4 bases from V and 0 bases from J, with 13 bases in between. The CDR3 extends over 15 amino acids. Germline CDR1 reads LGHDT; CDR2 reads YNNKEL (reference sequence).

This clonotype came up a few times. The CDR3 loop reads CASSYLSGGVSTDTQYF. The CDR3 nucleotides are TGTGCCAGCAGTTACCTAAGCGGGGGGGTTAGCACAGATACGCAGTATTTT. The chain links TRBV6-5 to TRBJ2-3; 10 bases are a match to TRBD2. Germline lookup yields CDR1 MNHEY and CDR2 SVGAGI. The CDR3 is 17 amino acids. Trimming took 2 bases from V and 0 from J; bases not matched to a gene: 5.

V is TRBV12-3 or TRBV12-4 and J is TRBJ2-3; 11 nucleotides line up with TRBD2. The trim removed 6 bases at V and 2 bases at J, leaving 10 bases unmatched. The CDR3 is 17 residues long. The CDR3 nucleotides are TGTGCCAGCAGCCTGCTAGCGGGGGGCTATTCCACAGATACGCAGTATTTT. Protein sequence: CASSLLAGGYSTDTQYF.

The V gene is TRBV5-1, the J gene TRBJ2-3; 9 nucleotides match TRBD1. With V trimmed by 3 bases and J by 2 bases, 4 bases remained unmatched. The CDR3 is 15 residues long. Germline V CDR1 and CDR2: SGHRS, YFSETQ. CDR3 protein: CASSSQGAATDTQYF. As DNA, the CDR3 is TGCGCCAGCAGCTCACAGGGGGCGGCCACAGATACGCAGTATTTT.

The chain joins TRBV7-6 to TRBJ2-4; the match to TRBD2 covers 7 bases. CDR3 length equals 13 residues. V trimming: 1 base; J trimming: 13 bases; junction bases outside the gene matches: 7. From germline, CDR1 is SGHVS and CDR2 FNYEAQ. The CDR3 here is CASSLGEGLEQYF. In nucleotides, the CDR3 is TGTGCCAGCAGCTTAGGGGAGGGGTTAGAGCAGTACTTC.